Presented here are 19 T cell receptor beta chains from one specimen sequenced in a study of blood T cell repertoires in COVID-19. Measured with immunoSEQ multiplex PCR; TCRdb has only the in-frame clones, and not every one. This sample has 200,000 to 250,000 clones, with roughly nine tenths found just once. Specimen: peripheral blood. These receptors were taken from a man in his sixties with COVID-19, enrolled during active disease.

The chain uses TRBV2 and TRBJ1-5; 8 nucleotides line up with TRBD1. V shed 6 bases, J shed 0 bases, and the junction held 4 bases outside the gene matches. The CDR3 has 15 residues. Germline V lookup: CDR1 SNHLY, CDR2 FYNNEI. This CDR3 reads CASSEQGVSNQPQHF. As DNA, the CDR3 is TGTGCCAGCAGCGAACAGGGGGTTAGCAATCAGCCCCAGCATTTT.

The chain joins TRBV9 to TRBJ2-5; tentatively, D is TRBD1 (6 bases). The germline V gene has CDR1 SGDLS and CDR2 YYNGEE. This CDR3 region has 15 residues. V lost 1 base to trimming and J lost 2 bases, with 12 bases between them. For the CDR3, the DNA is TGTGCCAGCAGCGTAAAGGGGGAGAGTCAAGAGACCCAGTACTTC. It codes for CASSVKGESQETQYF.

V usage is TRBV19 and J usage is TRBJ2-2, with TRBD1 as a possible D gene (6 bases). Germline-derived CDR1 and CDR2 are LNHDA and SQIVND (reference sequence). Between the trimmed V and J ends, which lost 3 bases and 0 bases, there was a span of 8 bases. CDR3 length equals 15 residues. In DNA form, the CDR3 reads TGTGCCAGTAGTATTAAGGGGGCGAACACCGGGGAGCTGTTTTTT. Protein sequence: CASSIKGANTGELFF.

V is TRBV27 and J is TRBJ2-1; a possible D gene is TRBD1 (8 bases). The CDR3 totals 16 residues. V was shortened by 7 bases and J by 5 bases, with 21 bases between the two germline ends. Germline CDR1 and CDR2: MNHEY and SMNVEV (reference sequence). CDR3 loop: CASTPGGPAGDNEQFF. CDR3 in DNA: TGTGCCAGCACTCCAGGGGGCCCGGCGGGGGACAATGAGCAGTTCTTC.

The CDR3 reads CASSWDRANTEAFF. Written as DNA, the CDR3 is TGTGCCAGCAGCTGGGACAGGGCCAACACTGAAGCTTTCTTT. The chain has TRBV5-4 and TRBJ1-1, with TRBD1 matching 9 bases. The germline V gene encodes CDR1 SGHNT and CDR2 YYREEE (reference sequence). There are 14 residues in the CDR3. The trim removed 3 bases at V and 2 bases at J, leaving 2 bases unmatched.

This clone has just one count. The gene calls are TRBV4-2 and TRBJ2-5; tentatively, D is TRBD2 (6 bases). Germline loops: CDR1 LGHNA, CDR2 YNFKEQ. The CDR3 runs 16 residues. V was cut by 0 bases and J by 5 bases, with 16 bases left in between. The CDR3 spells CASSQDKPHRGETQYF. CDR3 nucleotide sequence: TGTGCCAGCAGCCAAGATAAGCCCCATCGGGGGGAGACCCAGTACTTC.

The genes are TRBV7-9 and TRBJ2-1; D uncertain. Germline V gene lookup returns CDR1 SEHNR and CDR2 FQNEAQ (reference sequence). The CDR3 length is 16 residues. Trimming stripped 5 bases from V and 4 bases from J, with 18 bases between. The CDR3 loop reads CASSPQSQRSYNEQFF. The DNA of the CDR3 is TGTGCCAGCAGCCCCCAATCCCAACGGAGTTACAATGAGCAGTTCTTC.

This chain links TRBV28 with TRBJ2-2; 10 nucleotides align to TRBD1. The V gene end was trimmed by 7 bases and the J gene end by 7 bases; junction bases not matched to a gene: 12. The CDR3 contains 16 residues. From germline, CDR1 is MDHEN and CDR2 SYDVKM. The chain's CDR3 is CASITYRTGGFGELFF. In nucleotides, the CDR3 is TGTGCCAGCATCACATATCGGACAGGGGGGTTCGGGGAGCTGTTTTTT.

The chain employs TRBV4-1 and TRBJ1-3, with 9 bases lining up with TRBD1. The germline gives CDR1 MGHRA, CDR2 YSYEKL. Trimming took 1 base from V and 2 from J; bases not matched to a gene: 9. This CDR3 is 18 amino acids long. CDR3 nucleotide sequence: TGCGCCAGCAGCCAAGTCGAGAGGACAGGGGTGACTGGAAACACCATATATTTT. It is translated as CASSQVERTGVTGNTIYF.

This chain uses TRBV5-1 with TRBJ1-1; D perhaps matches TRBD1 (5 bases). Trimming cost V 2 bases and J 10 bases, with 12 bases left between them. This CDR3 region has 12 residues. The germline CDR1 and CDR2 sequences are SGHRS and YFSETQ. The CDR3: CASSFTGTTAFF. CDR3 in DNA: TGCGCCAGCAGCTTTACCGGGACTACAGCTTTCTTT.

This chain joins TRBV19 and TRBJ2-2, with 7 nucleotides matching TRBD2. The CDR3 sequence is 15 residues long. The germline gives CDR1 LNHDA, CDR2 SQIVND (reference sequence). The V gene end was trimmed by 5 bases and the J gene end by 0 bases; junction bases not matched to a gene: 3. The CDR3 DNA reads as TGTGCCAGTAGTCCTAGCGGAGCGAACACCGGGGAGCTGTTTTTT. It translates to CASSPSGANTGELFF.

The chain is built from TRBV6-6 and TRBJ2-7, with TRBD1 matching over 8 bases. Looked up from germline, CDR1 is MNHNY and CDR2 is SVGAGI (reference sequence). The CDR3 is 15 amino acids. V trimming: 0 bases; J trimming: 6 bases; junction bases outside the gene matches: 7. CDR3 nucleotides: TGTGCCAGCAGTTACTCGACAGGGGAAGGAGGCGAGCAGTACTTC. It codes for CASSYSTGEGGEQYF.

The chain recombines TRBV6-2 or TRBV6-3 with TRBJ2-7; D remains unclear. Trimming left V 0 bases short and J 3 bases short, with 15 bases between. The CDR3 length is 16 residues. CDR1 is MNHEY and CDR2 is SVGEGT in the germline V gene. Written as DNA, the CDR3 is TGTGCCAGCAGTTACTCTTTCCGGAACAGCTACTACGAGCAGTACTTC. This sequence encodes CASSYSFRNSYYEQYF.

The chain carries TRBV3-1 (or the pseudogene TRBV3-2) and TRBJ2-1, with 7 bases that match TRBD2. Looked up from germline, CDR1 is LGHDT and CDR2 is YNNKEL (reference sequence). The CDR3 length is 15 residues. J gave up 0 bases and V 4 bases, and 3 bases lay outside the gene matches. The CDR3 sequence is CASSPRTSSYNEQFF. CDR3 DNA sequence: TGTGCCAGCAGCCCACGGACTAGCTCCTACAATGAGCAGTTCTTC.

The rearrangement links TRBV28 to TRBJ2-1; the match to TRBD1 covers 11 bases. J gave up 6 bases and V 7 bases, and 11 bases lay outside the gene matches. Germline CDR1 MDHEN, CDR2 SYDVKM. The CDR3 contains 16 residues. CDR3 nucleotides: TGTGCCAGCATCCTTGCCACCGGGACAGGGGGCAATGAGCAGTTCTTC. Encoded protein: CASILATGTGGNEQFF. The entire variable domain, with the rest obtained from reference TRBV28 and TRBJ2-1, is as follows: DVKVTQSSRYLVKRTGEKVFLECVQDMDHENMFWYRQDPGLGLRLIYFSYDVKMKEKGDIPEGYSVSREKKERFSLILESASTNQTSMYLCASILATGTGGNEQFFGPGTRLTVL.

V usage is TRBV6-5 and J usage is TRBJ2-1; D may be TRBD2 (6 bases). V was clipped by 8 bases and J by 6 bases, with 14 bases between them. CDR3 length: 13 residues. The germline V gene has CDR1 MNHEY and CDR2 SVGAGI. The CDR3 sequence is CASANGGSNEQFF. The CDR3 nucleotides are TGTGCCAGCGCCAACGGGGGTAGCAATGAGCAGTTCTTC.

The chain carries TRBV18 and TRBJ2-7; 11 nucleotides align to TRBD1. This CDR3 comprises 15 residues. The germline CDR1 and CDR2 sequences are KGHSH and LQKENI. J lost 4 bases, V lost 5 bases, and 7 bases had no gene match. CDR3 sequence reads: CASSTPGQGDYEQYF. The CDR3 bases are TGTGCCAGCTCAACCCCGGGACAGGGGGATTACGAGCAGTACTTC. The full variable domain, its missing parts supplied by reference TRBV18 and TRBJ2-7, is NAGVMQNPRHLVRRRGQEARLRCSPMKGHSHVYWYRQLPEEGLKFMVYLQKENIIDESGMPKERFSAEFPKEGPSILRIQQVVRGDSAAYFCASSTPGQGDYEQYFGPGTRLTVT.

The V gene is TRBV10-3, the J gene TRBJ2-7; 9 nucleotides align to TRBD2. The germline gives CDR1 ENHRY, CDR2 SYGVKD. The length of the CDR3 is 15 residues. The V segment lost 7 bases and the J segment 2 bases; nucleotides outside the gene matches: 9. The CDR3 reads CAIKDSGSPAYEQYF. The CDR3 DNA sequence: TGTGCCATCAAGGATAGCGGGAGCCCCGCCTACGAGCAGTACTTC.

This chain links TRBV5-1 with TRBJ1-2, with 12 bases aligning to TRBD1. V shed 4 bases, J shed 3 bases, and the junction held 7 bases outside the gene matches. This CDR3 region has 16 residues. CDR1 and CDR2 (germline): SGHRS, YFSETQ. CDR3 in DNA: TGCGCCAGCAGCCGCGGGACAGGGGGCGCAGACTATGGCTACACCTTC. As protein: CASSRGTGGADYGYTF. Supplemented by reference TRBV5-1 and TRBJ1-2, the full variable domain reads KAGVTQTPRYLIKTRGQQVTLSCSPISGHRSVSWYQQTPGQGLQFLFEYFSETQRNKGNFPGRFSGRQFSNSRSEMNVSTLELGDSALYLCASSRGTGGADYGYTFGSGTRLTVV.